This T cell receptor beta chain was sequenced in a study of cytomegalovirus exposure and HLA in healthy donors. Study-level background: Roughly 179 million T cells yielded approximately 100 million unique TCR beta sequences, as an earlier analysis found. The early release's HLA-typed donors yielded 65 million to 85 million unique TCRs.

Points from the study as a whole: Listed as cytomegalovirus-associated were 164 TCR beta chains. Some public TCRs appeared in many individuals, while most sequences were rare.

Germline V gene data show CDR1 as LGHNA and CDR2 as YSLEER. The CDR3 consists of 17 residues. The junction had 3 bases not matched to a gene; V was cut back by 0 bases and J by 4 bases. PCR employed 60 Vbeta and 13 Jbeta primers. TCRdb's copy holds only in-frame clones and misses some; the assay was immunoSEQ multiplex PCR. This sample has about 170,000 clones, with around 72% found just once. This clone was detected only a few times. What it binds is unknown. This sequence originates from a man aged 35 to 55 in good health and CMV-seropositive. The sample consisted of PBMCs. This sequence joins TRBV4-3 and TRBJ2-3; 14 bases map to TRBD2. The CDR3 DNA reads as TGCGCCAGCAGCCAAGAGGGGACTAGCGGGGGCGCAGATACGCAGTATTTT. The encoded protein is CASSQEGTSGGADTQYF.